The 14 T cell receptor beta chains reported below all come from one sample, sequenced in a study of CD8 T cells in ankylosing spondylitis. Broader study findings: One TCR beta motif, made up of about 8 highly homologous variants, appeared characteristic of ankylosing spondylitis blood.

Each CDR3 protein gets one entry after TCRdb re-called the 5' RACE reads with MiXCR. The sample yields approximately 400,000 distinct CDR3 sequences, around 26% seen once. For these TCRs, the target antigens are not known. The sequencing input was blood, either unsorted or a sorted T cell fraction (not recorded which). Every receptor here comes from a male donor with ankylosing spondylitis.

Only a few counts were recorded for this clonotype. V is TRBV7-9 and J is TRBJ2-3, with 8 bases identical to TRBD2. Per germline, CDR1 SEHNR and CDR2 FQNEAQ (reference sequence). CDR3 length: 17 amino acids. The trim removed 5 bases at V and 0 bases at J, leaving 10 bases unmatched. DNA of the CDR3: TGTGCCAGCAGCCCCCGGATAGCGGGATATAGCACAGATACGCAGTATTTT. Translation gives CASSPRIAGYSTDTQYF.

This rearrangement joins TRBV20-1 to TRBJ2-1; possible D gene TRBD2, 5 bases. The V end lost 6 bases, the J end lost 4 bases, and 16 bases lay between the germline ends. Germline V lookup: CDR1 DFQATT, CDR2 SNEGSKA (reference sequence). This CDR3 spans 14 amino acids. As DNA, the CDR3 is TGCAGTGCCCCCGGTCCCGGGGTATACAATGAGCAGTTCTTC. It codes for CSAPGPGVYNEQFF.

V and J are TRBV7-2 and TRBJ2-1, with D perhaps matching TRBD2 (6 bases). Germline V gene sequence: CDR1 SGHTA, CDR2 FQGNSA. V was clipped by 7 bases and J by 2 bases, with 9 bases between them. This CDR3 comprises 13 residues. This CDR3 reads CASTAGTYNEQFF. DNA of the CDR3: TGTGCCAGCACGGCGGGGACCTACAATGAGCAGTTCTTC.

The sample holds a few counts of this clonotype. The rearrangement links TRBV20-1 to TRBJ2-1; 7 bases map to TRBD1. With V trimmed by 5 bases and J by 8 bases, 12 bases remained unmatched. The CDR3 is 14 amino acids. The germline V gene has CDR1 DFQATT and CDR2 SNEGSKA (reference sequence). CDR3 amino acids: CSAARQGKVDEQFF. As DNA, the CDR3 is TGCAGTGCTGCTAGACAGGGTAAGGTAGATGAGCAGTTCTTC.

The rearrangement links TRBV12-3 or TRBV12-4 to TRBJ1-1, with 8 positions matching TRBD1. Trimming cost V 7 bases and J 11 bases; bases outside gene matches: 12. This CDR3 region has 13 residues. The CDR3: CASTWTGLPVAFF. The DNA for the CDR3 is TGTGCCAGCACCTGGACAGGGCTCCCTGTCGCTTTCTTT.

This clonotype was seen a few times. CDR3 nucleotide sequence: TGTGCCAGCAGTTACTCGAGCCTCGAACTAGCGGGAGCTATAGATGAGCAGTTCTTC. Translated, it gives CASSYSSLELAGAIDEQFF. The gene calls are TRBV6-2 or TRBV6-3 and TRBJ2-1, with 11 bases identical to TRBD2. J lost 8 bases, V lost 0 bases, and 15 bases had no gene match. The CDR3 has 19 residues. Germline V CDR1 and CDR2: MNHEY, SVGEGT.

The V gene is TRBV20-1, the J gene TRBJ2-7; D might be TRBD2 (6 bases). Germline CDR1 and CDR2: DFQATT and SNEGSKA (reference sequence). Trimming left V 7 bases short and J 0 bases short, with 16 bases between. The CDR3 covers 14 residues. The CDR3 DNA is TGCAGTGGATCGAGCGGGTGGAGCTCCTACGAGCAGTACTTC. Protein product: CSGSSGWSSYEQYF.

This chain uses TRBV13 with TRBJ1-6; 8 bases agree with TRBD1. Germline values: CDR1 PRHDT, CDR2 FYEKMQ (reference sequence). Trimming took 3 bases from V and 5 from J; bases not matched to a gene: 3. This CDR3 is 15 amino acids long. The CDR3 reads CASSFTGGNNSPLHF. CDR3 in DNA: TGTGCCAGCAGCTTTACAGGGGGAAATAATTCACCCCTCCACTTT.

CDR3: CASSTGTPNTEAFF. CDR3 DNA sequence: TGTGCCAGCAGTACCGGGACACCTAACACTGAAGCTTTCTTT. The V and J genes are TRBV2 and TRBJ1-1; possibly TRBD1 for D (6 bases). From germline, CDR1 is SNHLY and CDR2 FYNNEI. The germline V and J ends were trimmed by 5 bases and 2 bases, with 12 bases remaining between them. This CDR3 spans 14 amino acids.

The chain has TRBV5-1 and TRBJ2-1; TRBD2 aligns across 12 bases. There are 17 residues in the CDR3. The germline V gene has CDR1 SGHRS and CDR2 YFSETQ. Trimming took 0 bases from V and 4 from J; bases not matched to a gene: 5. The CDR3 coding sequence is TGCGCCAGCAGCTTGGGGGCTAGCGGGAGGGCGTACAATGAGCAGTTCTTC. Its protein is CASSLGASGRAYNEQFF.

This clonotype was detected many times. The V call is TRBV7-6, the J call TRBJ1-1; 7 bases are shared with TRBD1. The ends lost 5 bases at V and 5 bases at J; junction bases unmatched: 8. This CDR3 is built from 14 residues. Looked up from germline, CDR1 is SGHVS and CDR2 is FNYEAQ. This CDR3 is CASSTRQGGTEAFF. CDR3 bases: TGTGCCAGCAGCACTCGACAGGGTGGAACTGAAGCTTTCTTT.

The rearrangement uses TRBV7-9 and TRBJ1-2; D gene unclear. The CDR3 runs to 15 residues. V lost 1 base to trimming and J lost 4 bases, with 13 bases between them. Germline CDR1 and CDR2: SEHNR and FQNEAQ (reference sequence). CDR3 sequence (DNA): TGTGCCAGCAGCTTAGAAAGGCGGACCAGCTATGGCTACACCTTC. This translates into CASSLERRTSYGYTF.

The chain has TRBV5-1 and TRBJ1-4; tentative D call: TRBD1 (5 bases). Germline V gene sequence: CDR1 SGHRS, CDR2 YFSETQ. V was cut by 4 bases and J by 8 bases, with 12 bases left in between. The CDR3 is 13 residues long. CDR3 region: CASSRGYKEKLFF. The CDR3 nucleotides are TGCGCCAGCAGCCGGGGGTACAAGGAAAAACTGTTTTTT.

The chain carries TRBV20-1 and TRBJ2-1; a weak D match, TRBD2 (6 bases). Germline V lookup: CDR1 DFQATT, CDR2 SNEGSKA (reference sequence). Trimming left V 7 bases short and J 3 bases short, with 19 bases between. The CDR3 spans 15 residues. CDR3 in DNA: TGCAGTGTCCTCCCGGATAGCGGAATCTACAATGAGCAGTTCTTC. This sequence encodes CSVLPDSGIYNEQFF.